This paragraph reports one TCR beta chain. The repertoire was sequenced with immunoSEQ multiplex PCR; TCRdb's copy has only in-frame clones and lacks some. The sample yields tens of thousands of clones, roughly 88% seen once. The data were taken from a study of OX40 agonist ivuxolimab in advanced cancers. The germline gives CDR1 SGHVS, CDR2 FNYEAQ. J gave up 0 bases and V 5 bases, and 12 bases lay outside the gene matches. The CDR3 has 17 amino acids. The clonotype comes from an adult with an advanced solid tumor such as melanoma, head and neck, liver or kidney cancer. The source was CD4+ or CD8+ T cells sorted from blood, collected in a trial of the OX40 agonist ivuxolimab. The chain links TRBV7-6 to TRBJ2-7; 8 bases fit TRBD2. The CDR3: CASSPHPGGSSSYEQYF. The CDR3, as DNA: TGTGCCAGCAGCCCCCACCCGGGGGGGTCTAGCTCCTACGAGCAGTACTTC.